This T cell receptor beta chain was found in a study of post-analysis software for immune sequencing data. In its sample, this clonotype was seen many times. Built from TCR beta cDNA, the libraries had unique molecular identifiers in them. TCRdb recomputed calls from the PCR reads with MiXCR, one row per CDR3 protein. Of around 250,000 distinct CDR3 sequences in the sample, 30% to 45% were seen once. Source material: blood. The sequence derives from a girl aged 5 to 17 with multiple sclerosis.

CDR3 bases: TGCAGTGCTAGAGAACCGACAGGGGGCGTTGGGAATGGCTACACCTTC. Translating gives CSAREPTGGVGNGYTF. The chain employs TRBV20-1 and TRBJ1-2; 10 bases are a match to TRBD1. The CDR3 is 16 amino acids. The J segment lost 6 bases and the V segment lost 0 bases, leaving 10 bases of the junction unmatched. Germline V gene sequence: CDR1 DFQATT, CDR2 SNEGSKA (reference sequence).